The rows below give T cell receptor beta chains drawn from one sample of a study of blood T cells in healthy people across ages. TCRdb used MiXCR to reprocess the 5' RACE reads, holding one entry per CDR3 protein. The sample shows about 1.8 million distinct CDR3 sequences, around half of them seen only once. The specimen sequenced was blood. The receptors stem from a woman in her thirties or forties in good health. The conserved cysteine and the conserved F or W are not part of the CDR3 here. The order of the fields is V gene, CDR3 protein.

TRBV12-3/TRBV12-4 ASSFQQVTSSPLH
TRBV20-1 SARQVGEQY
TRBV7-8 ASQPDRRSYEQY
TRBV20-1 SARYPSGGTHYEQY
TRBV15 ATSSQRRNQETQY
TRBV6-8 ASTATGCHEQY
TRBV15 ATSNSLGETQY
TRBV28 ASSSGQGVFQETQY
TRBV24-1 ATSDLIRADTQY
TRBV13 ASSFGRGSTYEQY
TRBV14 ASSRTEDLNTEAF
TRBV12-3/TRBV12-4 ASSLWMGAQYEQY
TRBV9 ASSVSGGGPNEQF
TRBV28 ASSFPRDRQETQY
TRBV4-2 ASSQGNRATDTQY
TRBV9 ASSALNSNQPQH
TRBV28 ASSLGTGFDTQY
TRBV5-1 ASSPNVLQGETQY
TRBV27 ASKGGGLREQY
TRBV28 ASTPRGTAIAKNIQY
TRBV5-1 ASRPAIRQGPGEAF
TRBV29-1 SFGTDKEQY
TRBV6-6 ASSSAGVDSGANVLT
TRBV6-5 ASREQQGALYGYT
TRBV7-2 ASSLATRLAGKRGSYNEQF
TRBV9 ASSVGDRGYNEQF
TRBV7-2 ASSPTAANSYQETQY
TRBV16 ASSQSGGVEETQY
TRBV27 ATRLAGGSNEQY
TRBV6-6 ASSEDRGGGYT
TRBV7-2 ASSLLLAGGPAYNEQY
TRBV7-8 ASSLTFTAQETQY
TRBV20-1 SARGGDFSSTDTQY
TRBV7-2 ASSLEQGAWETQY
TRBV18 ATTGQIGQETQY
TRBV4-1 ASSQEDRNYNEQF
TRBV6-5 ASSYSGSYTIEAF
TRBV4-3 ASSQDRGLNEKLF
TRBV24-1 ATSDPNAGPQH
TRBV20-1 SASQYQETQY
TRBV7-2 ASSLGLAGIGETQY
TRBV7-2 ASSLVQGRGRGHEQF
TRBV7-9 ASSLSLILLGGYT
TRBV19 ASSLSRGTSYGYT
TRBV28 AATLDRDQPQH
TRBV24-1 ATRGQGKMDGYT
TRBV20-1 SAEDYVAGGISDEQF